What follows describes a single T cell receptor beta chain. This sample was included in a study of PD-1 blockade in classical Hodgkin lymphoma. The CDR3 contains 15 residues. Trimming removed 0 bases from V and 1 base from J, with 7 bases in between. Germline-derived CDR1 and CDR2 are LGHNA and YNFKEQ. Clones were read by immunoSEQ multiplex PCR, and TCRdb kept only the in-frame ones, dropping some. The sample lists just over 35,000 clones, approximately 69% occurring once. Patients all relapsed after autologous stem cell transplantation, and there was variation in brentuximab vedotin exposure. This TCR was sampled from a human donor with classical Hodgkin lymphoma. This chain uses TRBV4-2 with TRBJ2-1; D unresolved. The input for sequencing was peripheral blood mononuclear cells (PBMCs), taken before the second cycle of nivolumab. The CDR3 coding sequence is TGTGCCAGCAGCCAAGACAGCCCGTCCTACAATGAGCAGTTCTTC. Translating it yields CASSQDSPSYNEQFF.